This T cell receptor (beta chain) originates from a study of radiotherapy plus CTLA-4 blockade in lung cancer. About the research overall: Across the patients, objective responses occurred in 15% to 20%, and disease control in 30% to 40%.

Repertoires were generated with immunoSEQ multiplex PCR, while TCRdb's copy carries only in-frame clones and drops some. The profile covers just over 35,000 clones, with around 85% appearing a single time and 5.5% to 7.5% taken by the ten largest. CTLA-4 blockade with ipilimumab, together with focal radiation, was given to patients with chemo-refractory metastatic non-small-cell lung cancer. V trimming: 5 bases; J trimming: 5 bases; junction bases outside the gene matches: 11. The CDR3 extends over 16 amino acids. Per germline, CDR1 MDHEN and CDR2 SYDVKM. The material was peripheral blood, obtained from a patient treated with radiotherapy plus ipilimumab. J is TRBJ1-1 and V is TRBV28; 10 bases align to TRBD1. This clonotype originated in a human donor with non-small cell lung cancer who had stable disease on radiotherapy plus ipilimumab. CDR3 residues: CASSTRGTGARTEAFF. CDR3 coding DNA: TGTGCCAGCAGTACCCGTGGGACAGGGGCAAGAACTGAAGCTTTCTTT. Filled out from reference TRBV28 and TRBJ1-1, the complete variable domain reads DVKVTQSSRYLVKRTGEKVFLECVQDMDHENMFWYRQDPGLGLRLIYFSYDVKMKEKGDIPEGYSVSREKKERFSLILESASTNQTSMYLCASSTRGTGARTEAFFGQGTRLTVV.